These 4 T cell receptor beta chains came from one sample sequenced in a study of OX40 agonist ivuxolimab in advanced cancers. Assay used: immunoSEQ multiplex PCR; TCRdb lists only in-frame clones, some missing. The sample consists of some 45,000 clones, around 84% of them appearing once. Material: CD4+ or CD8+ T cells sorted from blood, obtained in a trial of the OX40 agonist ivuxolimab. The receptors stem from an adult with an advanced solid tumor such as melanoma, head and neck, liver or kidney cancer.

The chain is built from TRBV9 and TRBJ2-5; 8 bases map to TRBD2. The CDR3 runs to 15 residues. J was trimmed by 1 base and V by 1 base; bases with no gene match: 3. CDR1 is SGDLS and CDR2 is YYNGEE in the germline V gene. CDR3 coding DNA: TGTGCCAGCAGCGTACTAGCGGGTATCCAAGAGACCCAGTACTTC. This gives the protein CASSVLAGIQETQYF.

The rearrangement uses TRBV6-6 and TRBJ2-5, with D possibly matching TRBD1 (6 bases). The DNA end is a closer match to TRBJ2-7, so the J assignment may be wrong. This CDR3 region has 14 residues. The V gene's germline CDR1 is MNHNY and CDR2 SVGAGI (reference sequence). CDR3 coding DNA: TGTGCCAGCAGTTATCCAGGGGATACCTACGAGCAGTACTTC. Protein sequence: CASSYPGDTYEQYF.

This chain connects TRBV19 to TRBJ2-1; perhaps TRBD1 as D (6 bases). There are 15 residues in the CDR3. The germline CDR1 and CDR2 sequences are LNHDA and SQIVND (reference sequence). V was trimmed by 1 base and J by 3 bases, leaving 10 bases between them. As DNA, the CDR3 is TGTGCCAGTAGTATAGGTAGGGACAACTACAATGAGCAGTTCTTC. Encoded protein: CASSIGRDNYNEQFF.

The chain uses TRBV9 and TRBJ1-1, with D maybe TRBD1 (6 bases). Germline lookup yields CDR1 SGDLS and CDR2 YYNGEE. The CDR3 is 16 amino acids. Trimming removed 2 bases from V and 4 bases from J, with 18 bases in between. CDR3 sequence: CASSVLATGSGTEAFF. CDR3 coding DNA: TGTGCCAGCAGCGTCCTTGCAACAGGGTCGGGCACTGAAGCTTTCTTT.